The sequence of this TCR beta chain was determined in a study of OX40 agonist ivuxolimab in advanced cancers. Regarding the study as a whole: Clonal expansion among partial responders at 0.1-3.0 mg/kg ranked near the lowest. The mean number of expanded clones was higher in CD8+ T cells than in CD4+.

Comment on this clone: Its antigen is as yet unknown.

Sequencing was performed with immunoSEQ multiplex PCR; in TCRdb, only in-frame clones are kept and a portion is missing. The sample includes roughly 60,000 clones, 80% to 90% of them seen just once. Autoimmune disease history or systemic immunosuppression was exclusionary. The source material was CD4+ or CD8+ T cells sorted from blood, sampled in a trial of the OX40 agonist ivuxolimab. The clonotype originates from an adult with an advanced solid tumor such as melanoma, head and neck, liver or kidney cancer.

CDR3 sequence (DNA): TGTGCCAGCAGCCCGGGAGGAAACACTGAAGCTTTCTTT. Amino acid sequence: CASSPGGNTEAFF. This rearrangement joins TRBV11-3 to TRBJ1-1; D gene ambiguous. This CDR3 region has 13 residues. In germline, CDR1 is SGHNT, CDR2 YENEEA. Trimming took 5 bases from V and 2 from J, leaving 9 bases between them.